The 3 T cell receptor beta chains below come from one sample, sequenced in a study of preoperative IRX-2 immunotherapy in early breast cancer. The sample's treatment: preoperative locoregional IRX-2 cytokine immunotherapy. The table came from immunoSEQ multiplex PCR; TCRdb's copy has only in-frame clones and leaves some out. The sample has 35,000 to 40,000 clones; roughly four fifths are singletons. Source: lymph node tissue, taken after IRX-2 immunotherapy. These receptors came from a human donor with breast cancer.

CDR3 in amino acids: CASSLRGTSEQFF. CDR3 nucleotides: TGTGCCAGCAGTTTGAGGGGGACGAGTGAGCAGTTCTTC. The V gene is TRBV28, the J gene TRBJ2-1; D is possibly TRBD1 (6 bases). Between the trimmed V and J ends, which lost 3 bases and 9 bases, there was a span of 12 bases. CDR1 and CDR2 from the germline V gene are MDHEN and SYDVKM. The CDR3 consists of 13 residues.

As DNA, the CDR3 is TGTGCCAGCAGTTACTCTCAGGGGAGAATACTGTTTTTT. Amino acid sequence: CASSYSQGRILFF. This sequence joins TRBV6-8 and TRBJ1-4, with D possibly TRBD1 on 6 matching bases. The V gene lost 0 bases and the J gene lost 13 bases, with 12 bases spanning the gap. Looked up from germline, CDR1 is MNHGY and CDR2 is SAAAGT. This CDR3 is built from 13 residues.

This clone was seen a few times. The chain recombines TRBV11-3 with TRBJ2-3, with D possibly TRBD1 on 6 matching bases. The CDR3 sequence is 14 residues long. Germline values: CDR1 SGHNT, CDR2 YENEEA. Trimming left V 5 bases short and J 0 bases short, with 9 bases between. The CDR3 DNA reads TGTGCCAGCAGCAGCGGACAGAGCACAGATACGCAGTATTTT. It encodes CASSSGQSTDTQYF.